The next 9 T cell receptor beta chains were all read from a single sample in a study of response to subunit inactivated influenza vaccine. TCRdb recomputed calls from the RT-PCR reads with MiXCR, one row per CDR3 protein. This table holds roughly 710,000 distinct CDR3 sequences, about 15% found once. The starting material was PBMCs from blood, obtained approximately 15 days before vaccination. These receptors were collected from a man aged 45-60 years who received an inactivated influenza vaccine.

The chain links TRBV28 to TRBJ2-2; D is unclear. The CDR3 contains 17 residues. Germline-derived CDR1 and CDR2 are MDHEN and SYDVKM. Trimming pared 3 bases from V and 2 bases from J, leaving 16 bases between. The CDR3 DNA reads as TGTGCCAGCAGTTTGCTCCCTCCTGGGTTCAACACCGGGGAGCTGTTTTTT. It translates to CASSLLPPGFNTGELFF.

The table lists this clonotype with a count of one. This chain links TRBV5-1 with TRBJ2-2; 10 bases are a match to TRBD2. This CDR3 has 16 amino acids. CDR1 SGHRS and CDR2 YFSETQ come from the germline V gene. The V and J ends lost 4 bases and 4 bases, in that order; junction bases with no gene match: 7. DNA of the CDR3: TGCGCCAGCAGCCGGACTAGCGGAACCCTCACCGGGGAGCTGTTTTTT. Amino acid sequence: CASSRTSGTLTGELFF.

The DNA for the CDR3 is TGTGCCAGCAGCTTTAGCGGGAGGGAGAATCAAGGGTACTTC. The encoded protein is CASSFSGRENQGYF. The chain couples TRBV7-2 to TRBJ2-7; 11 bases line up with TRBD2. After removal of 3 bases from V and 12 bases from J, the junction contained 10 bases not matched to a gene. Looked up from germline, CDR1 is SGHTA and CDR2 is FQGNSA. There are 14 residues in the CDR3.

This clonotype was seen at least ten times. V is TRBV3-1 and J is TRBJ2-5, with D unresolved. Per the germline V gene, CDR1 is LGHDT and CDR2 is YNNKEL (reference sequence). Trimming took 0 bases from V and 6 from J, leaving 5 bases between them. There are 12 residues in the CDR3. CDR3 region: CASSQDHQTQYF. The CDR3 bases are TGTGCCAGCAGCCAAGATCATCAGACCCAGTACTTC.

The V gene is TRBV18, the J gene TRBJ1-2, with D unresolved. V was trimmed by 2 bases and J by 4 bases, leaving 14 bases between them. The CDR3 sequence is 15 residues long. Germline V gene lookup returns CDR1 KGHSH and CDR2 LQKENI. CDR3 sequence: CASSPEARGVYGYTF. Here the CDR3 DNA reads TGTGCCAGCTCACCAGAGGCTCGCGGGGTCTATGGCTACACCTTC.

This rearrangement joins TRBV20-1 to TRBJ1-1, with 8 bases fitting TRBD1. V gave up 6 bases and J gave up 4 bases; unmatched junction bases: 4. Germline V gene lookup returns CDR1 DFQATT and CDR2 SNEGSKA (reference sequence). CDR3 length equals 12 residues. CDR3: CSAWGTGTEAFF. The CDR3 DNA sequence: TGCAGTGCCTGGGGGACAGGCACTGAAGCTTTCTTT.

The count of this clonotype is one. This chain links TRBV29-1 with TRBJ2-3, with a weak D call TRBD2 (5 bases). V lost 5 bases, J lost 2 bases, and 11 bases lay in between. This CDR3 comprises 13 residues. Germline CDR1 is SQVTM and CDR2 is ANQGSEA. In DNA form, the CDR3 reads TGCAGCGTTCGAGGGAAGGTCACAGATACGCAGTATTTT. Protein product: CSVRGKVTDTQYF.

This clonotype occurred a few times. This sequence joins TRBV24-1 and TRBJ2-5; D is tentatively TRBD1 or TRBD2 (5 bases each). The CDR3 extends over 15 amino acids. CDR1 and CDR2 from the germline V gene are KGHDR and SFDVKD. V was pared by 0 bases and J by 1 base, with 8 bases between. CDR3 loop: CATSDLRGAQETQYF. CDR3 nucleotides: TGTGCCACCAGTGATTTGAGAGGGGCCCAAGAGACCCAGTACTTC.

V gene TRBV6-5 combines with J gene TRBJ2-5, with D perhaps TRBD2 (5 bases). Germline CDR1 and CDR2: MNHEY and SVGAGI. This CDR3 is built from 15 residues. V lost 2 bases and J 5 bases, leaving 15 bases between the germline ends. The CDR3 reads CASSYDHSGGETQYF. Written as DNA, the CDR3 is TGTGCCAGCAGTTACGATCACTCCGGCGGGGAGACCCAGTACTTC.